One sample yielded the 27 T cell receptor beta chains listed below, sequenced in a study of T cell responses to AZD1222 COVID-19 vaccine. Data came from immunoSEQ multiplex PCR; TCRdb stores just in-frame clones and leaves some out. The data show some 90,000 clones, with under 95% seen just once and roughly 5.6% held by the top ten. This specimen was peripheral blood, taken on day 0 of MenACWY control vaccination. These receptors were obtained from an adult in good health.

The J gene is TRBJ2-2, the V gene TRBV7-9, with D hard to call. This CDR3 is 14 amino acids long. Trimming took off 0 bases at V and 3 bases at J, with 5 bases between the two ends. Per germline, CDR1 SEHNR and CDR2 FQNEAQ (reference sequence). CDR3 sequence reads: CASSLAFDTGELFF. The DNA of the CDR3 is TGTGCCAGCAGCTTAGCGTTCGACACCGGGGAGCTGTTTTTT.

The chain is built from TRBV5-1 and TRBJ2-7; D remains ambiguous. The CDR3 is 11 amino acids. Deletions cut 4 bases from V and 6 bases from J, with 8 bases between. CDR1 is SGHRS and CDR2 is YFSETQ in the germline V gene. Here the CDR3 reads CASSVGSEQYF. CDR3 bases: TGCGCCAGCAGCGTTGGTTCCGAGCAGTACTTC.

The chain joins TRBV18 to TRBJ2-7; D perhaps matches TRBD1 (6 bases). V was clipped by 2 bases and J by 5 bases, with 19 bases between them. Germline-derived CDR1 and CDR2 are KGHSH and LQKENI. This CDR3 is 16 amino acids long. CDR3 amino acids: CASSPLRTGSLDEQYF. The DNA of the CDR3 is TGTGCCAGCTCACCATTACGAACAGGGAGCCTCGACGAGCAGTACTTC.

V gene TRBV2 combines with J gene TRBJ1-5; TRBD1 matches 11 bases. The length of the CDR3 is 15 residues. CDR1 is SNHLY and CDR2 is FYNNEI in the germline V gene. J gave up 6 bases and V 5 bases, and 6 bases lay outside the gene matches. This chain's CDR3 is CASSYGQGAFQPQHF. The CDR3 DNA sequence: TGTGCCAGCAGTTATGGACAGGGGGCATTTCAGCCCCAGCATTTT.

The chain recombines TRBV5-4 with TRBJ1-5; D may be TRBD1 (5 bases). The CDR3 length is 16 residues. Germline CDR1 SGHNT, CDR2 YYREEE (reference sequence). The V end was cut by 3 bases, the J end by 1 base, with 14 bases between. The CDR3 here is CASSWGGGLSNQPQHF. CDR3 coding DNA: TGTGCCAGCAGCTGGGGCGGGGGGTTAAGCAATCAGCCCCAGCATTTT.

This rearrangement joins TRBV12-3 or TRBV12-4 to TRBJ1-1; D gene ambiguous. Trimming pared 5 bases from V and 3 bases from J, leaving 10 bases between. CDR3 length: 13 residues. The CDR3 spells CASSLNMDTEAFF. The CDR3, as DNA: TGTGCCAGCAGTCTGAACATGGACACTGAAGCTTTCTTT.

This clone showed up just once. The J gene is TRBJ1-5, the V gene TRBV7-9, with D perhaps TRBD1 (5 bases). Trimming took off 5 bases at V and 3 bases at J, with 11 bases between the two ends. The CDR3 totals 14 residues. Germline V gene lookup returns CDR1 SEHNR and CDR2 FQNEAQ (reference sequence). CDR3 loop: CASSTPGSNQPQHF. CDR3 sequence (DNA): TGTGCCAGCAGCACCCCAGGGTCCAATCAGCCCCAGCATTTT.

The V and J genes are TRBV5-1 and TRBJ1-6, with TRBD1 matching over 9 bases. Germline CDR1 SGHRS, CDR2 YFSETQ. J lost 10 bases, V lost 3 bases, and 11 bases had no gene match. CDR3 length: 16 amino acids. CDR3 protein: CASSSGTGTFYSPLHF. CDR3 bases: TGCGCCAGCAGCTCCGGGACAGGGACCTTTTACTCACCCCTCCACTTT.

CDR3 in DNA: TGTGCCAGCAGCCTAGGACTAGCGGCTGGAGATACGCAGTATTTT. It encodes CASSLGLAAGDTQYF. This sequence joins TRBV7-8 and TRBJ2-3; 10 nucleotides align to TRBD2. The CDR3 is 15 amino acids. Germline CDR1 SGHVS, CDR2 FQNEAQ. V was clipped by 5 bases and J by 5 bases; unmatched bases: 7.

J is TRBJ1-6 and V is TRBV4-1, with no clear D. The germline gives CDR1 MGHRA, CDR2 YSYEKL. The CDR3 is made up of 18 amino acids. V gave up 0 bases and J gave up 0 bases, with 12 bases separating them. CDR3 protein: CASSQDSPASSYNSPLHF. The CDR3 nucleotides read TGCGCCAGCAGCCAAGATTCCCCGGCGAGCTCCTATAATTCACCCCTCCACTTT.

This clone was counted between two and nine times. This chain links TRBV6-2 or TRBV6-3 with TRBJ2-2; D might be TRBD2 (7 bases). Trimming left V 2 bases short and J 4 bases short, with 17 bases between. The CDR3 totals 17 residues. Germline CDR1 reads MNHEY; CDR2 reads SVGEGT. DNA of the CDR3: TGTGCCAGCAGTTACCCCCATGGGGGGGGCCTCACCGGGGAGCTGTTTTTT. The encoded protein is CASSYPHGGGLTGELFF.

A word on this clone: The same CDR3 can be traced to other DNA sequences in this sample. This chain joins TRBV19 and TRBJ1-1; TRBD1 is a possible D gene (5 bases). Germline CDR1 LNHDA, CDR2 SQIVND (reference sequence). The length of the CDR3 is 14 residues. The V end was cut by 2 bases, the J end by 1 base, with 8 bases between. This chain's CDR3 is CASSIQGSNTEAFF. The CDR3 coding sequence is TGTGCCAGTAGTATACAGGGCTCGAACACTGAAGCTTTCTTT.

V is TRBV3-1 (or the pseudogene TRBV3-2) and J is TRBJ2-7; TRBD2 agrees at 9 bases. This CDR3 comprises 14 residues. The V gene end was trimmed by 7 bases and the J gene end by 0 bases; junction bases not matched to a gene: 4. The germline V gene encodes CDR1 LGHDT and CDR2 YNNKEL (reference sequence). The CDR3 region is CASTLTSGSYEQYF. CDR3 DNA sequence: TGTGCCAGCACCCTGACTAGCGGCTCCTACGAGCAGTACTTC.

There are a few counts of this clone. The CDR3: CASSHTGGSHSYNEQFF. The CDR3 DNA reads TGTGCCAGCAGCCATACAGGGGGTTCGCACTCCTACAATGAGCAGTTCTTC. J is TRBJ2-1 and V is TRBV4-2, with 8 bases fitting TRBD1. The CDR3 has 17 amino acids. Germline CDR1 and CDR2: LGHNA and YNFKEQ. V gave up 3 bases and J gave up 0 bases; unmatched junction bases: 7.

The genes are TRBV27 and TRBJ2-3, with 14 positions matching TRBD2. J was trimmed by 5 bases and V by 2 bases; bases with no gene match: 3. The V gene's germline CDR1 is MNHEY and CDR2 SMNVEV (reference sequence). The CDR3 totals 16 residues. The CDR3 spells CASSLQGLAGGDTQYF. The CDR3 coding sequence is TGTGCCAGCAGTTTACAAGGACTAGCGGGAGGAGATACGCAGTATTTT.

For the CDR3, the DNA is TGTGCCAGCAGCCTCCGCCCTCGGGGTTCCTACGAGCAGTACTTC. Encoded protein: CASSLRPRGSYEQYF. The genes are TRBV7-9 and TRBJ2-7, with D tentatively TRBD2 (5 bases). Germline CDR1 and CDR2: SEHNR and FQNEAQ (reference sequence). The CDR3 is 15 amino acids. Trimming took off 5 bases at V and 1 base at J, with 15 bases between the two ends.

The gene calls are TRBV10-3 and TRBJ1-2; 9 bases fit TRBD1. V was clipped by 6 bases and J by 4 bases; unmatched bases: 6. The CDR3 is 14 amino acids. CDR1 ENHRY and CDR2 SYGVKD come from the germline V gene. The CDR3 is CAISLGQGPYGYTF. CDR3 coding DNA: TGTGCCATCAGCTTGGGACAGGGCCCCTATGGCTACACCTTC.

The genes are TRBV7-9 and TRBJ2-1; the D call may be TRBD1 or TRBD2 (5 bases each). This CDR3 spans 15 amino acids. Per germline, CDR1 SEHNR and CDR2 FQNEAQ (reference sequence). V shed 3 bases and J shed 1 base, with 10 bases lying between them. The CDR3 nucleotides read TGTGCCAGCAGCTTGGGACGTATGTCCTACAATGAGCAGTTCTTC. Translated, it gives CASSLGRMSYNEQFF.

V and J are TRBV6-5 and TRBJ1-6; tentatively, D is TRBD1 (6 bases). The germline V and J ends were trimmed by 4 bases and 12 bases, with 19 bases remaining between them. This CDR3 contains 15 residues. Germline CDR1 reads MNHEY; CDR2 reads SVGAGI. The CDR3: CASSLEWGGGRPLHF. The DNA for the CDR3 is TGTGCCAGCAGTTTGGAATGGGGGGGCGGGAGACCCCTCCACTTT.

The V and J genes are TRBV19 and TRBJ2-2; 8 bases map to TRBD1. Germline V gene sequence: CDR1 LNHDA, CDR2 SQIVND (reference sequence). The CDR3 contains 18 residues. Unmatched junction bases numbered 11, after V lost 3 bases and J lost 2 bases. CDR3 sequence (DNA): TGTGCCAGTAGTATTTCCGGACAGGGAGTATTAAACACCGGGGAGCTGTTTTTT. It yields the protein CASSISGQGVLNTGELFF.

The chain combines TRBV29-1 with TRBJ1-2, with a weak D call TRBD1 (6 bases). CDR3 length: 15 amino acids. CDR1 and CDR2 (germline): SQVTM, ANQGSEA. V was trimmed by 1 base and J by 0 bases, leaving 12 bases between them. The CDR3 loop is CSVEVWTDANYGYTF. In DNA, the CDR3 is TGCAGCGTTGAAGTATGGACAGACGCTAACTATGGCTACACCTTC.

Concerning this clone: Other DNA sequences in the same sample also yield this CDR3. The V gene is TRBV9, the J gene TRBJ2-1; D call uncertain. V lost 2 bases to trimming and J lost 2 bases, with 5 bases between them. CDR1 SGDLS and CDR2 YYNGEE come from the germline V gene. This CDR3 spans 13 amino acids. CDR3 loop: CASSVGPYNEQFF. In nucleotides, the CDR3 is TGTGCCAGCAGCGTGGGTCCCTACAATGAGCAGTTCTTC.

The rearrangement joins TRBV9 to TRBJ1-3, with 7 bases aligning to TRBD1. This CDR3 contains 17 residues. With 0 bases clipped from V and 0 bases from J, the junction kept 6 bases outside the gene matches. Germline values: CDR1 SGDLS, CDR2 YYNGEE. The CDR3 nucleotides are TGTGCCAGCAGCGTAGACCCCGACAGGGCCTCTGGAAACACCATATATTTT. Protein product: CASSVDPDRASGNTIYF.

The rearrangement joins TRBV27 to TRBJ1-1, with D perhaps matching TRBD1 (6 bases). The germline V gene encodes CDR1 MNHEY and CDR2 SMNVEV (reference sequence). CDR3 length equals 14 residues. V lost 2 bases, J lost 0 bases, and 7 bases lay in between. The CDR3 region has the DNA TGTGCCAGCAGTTTACAGGGGATGAACACTGAAGCTTTCTTT. Protein sequence: CASSLQGMNTEAFF.

The DNA of the CDR3 is TGTGCCAGCAGCTTAGGACAGGGCATACTCTACGAGCAGTACTTC. Protein product: CASSLGQGILYEQYF. V is TRBV11-2 and J is TRBJ2-7; 7 positions match TRBD1. The trim removed 1 base at V and 3 bases at J, leaving 6 bases unmatched. The CDR3 extends over 15 amino acids. Germline assignment: CDR1 SGHAT and CDR2 FQNNGV.

This sequence joins TRBV5-4 and TRBJ2-3; weak D call: TRBD2 (5 bases). The germline V and J ends were trimmed by 4 bases and 1 base, with 13 bases remaining between them. The CDR3 is 15 amino acids. Germline V gene lookup returns CDR1 SGHNT and CDR2 YYREEE (reference sequence). The CDR3 region has the DNA TGTGCCAGCAGCCCGGTCCCTAGCCGCACAGATACGCAGTATTTT. Translating it yields CASSPVPSRTDTQYF.

Points on this clone: Additional DNA sequences in this sample encode the identical CDR3. The V gene is TRBV5-1, the J gene TRBJ1-3; maybe TRBD1 (5 bases). The CDR3 length is 15 residues. V was trimmed by 0 bases and J by 3 bases, leaving 10 bases between them. Germline V gene lookup returns CDR1 SGHRS and CDR2 YFSETQ. This CDR3 is CASSLGSGLGNTIYF. The CDR3 DNA follows: TGCGCCAGCAGCTTGGGGTCGGGACTTGGAAACACCATATATTTT.